Presented here are 18 T cell receptor beta chains from one specimen sequenced in a study of blood T cells in healthy people across ages. It was with a sample-barcoded 5' primer and a J-beta primer mix that a second PCR of roughly 7 to 12 cycles was run. TCRdb passed the 5' RACE reads through MiXCR, listing each CDR3 protein once. The sample lists some 1.4 million distinct CDR3 sequences, about 40% occurring once. The specimen was blood. The source of these receptors is a woman aged 18 to 35 in good health.

In its sample, this clonotype was seen a few times. The chain recombines TRBV20-1 with TRBJ2-3; the D is unclear. The V and J ends lost 4 bases and 1 base respectively, with 9 bases between them. The germline V gene has CDR1 DFQATT and CDR2 SNEGSKA (reference sequence). This CDR3 is 13 amino acids long. The CDR3 DNA reads as TGCAGTGCTACGACCGTCGGCACAGATACGCAGTATTTT. It yields the protein CSATTVGTDTQYF.

This chain links TRBV10-3 with TRBJ2-5; 8 nucleotides align to TRBD1. Per the germline V gene, CDR1 is ENHRY and CDR2 is SYGVKD. There are 13 residues in the CDR3. V shed 9 bases and J 3 bases; nucleotides not matched to a gene: 6. For the CDR3, the DNA is TGTGCCATAGGGGACAGGAGAGAAGAGACCCAGTACTTC. Translation: CAIGDRREETQYF.

At least ten counts were recorded for this clonotype. The V and J genes are TRBV20-1 and TRBJ2-5; 7 nucleotides agree with TRBD2. Germline assignment: CDR1 DFQATT and CDR2 SNEGSKA (reference sequence). The CDR3 consists of 17 residues. J lost 5 bases, V lost 0 bases, and 15 bases had no gene match. CDR3 amino acids: CSARDWRTREVSETQYF. The DNA for the CDR3 is TGCAGTGCTAGAGATTGGAGGACTAGGGAAGTGTCGGAGACCCAGTACTTC.

The V call is TRBV29-1, the J call TRBJ2-7; 16 positions agree with TRBD2. The CDR3 length is 17 residues. Losses at the gene ends were 4 bases for V and 2 bases for J; bases not matched to a gene: 8. CDR1 is SQVTM and CDR2 is ANQGSEA in the germline V gene. The CDR3 loop reads CSVAGTSGGGATYEQYF. The CDR3 DNA follows: TGCAGCGTTGCCGGGACTAGCGGGGGGGGTGCTACCTACGAGCAGTACTTC.

The chain combines TRBV5-6 with TRBJ2-1, with D possibly matching TRBD2 (7 bases). Germline V gene lookup returns CDR1 SGHDT and CDR2 YYEEEE. The CDR3 runs 15 residues. V was shortened by 3 bases and J by 3 bases, with 13 bases between the two germline ends. The CDR3 nucleotides read TGTGCCAGCAGCTATGTGGGGGGGCGCTACAATGAGCAGTTCTTC. This sequence encodes CASSYVGGRYNEQFF.

The V call is TRBV20-1, the J call TRBJ1-1; D not certain. V was cut by 4 bases and J by 2 bases, with 11 bases left in between. CDR3 length: 13 residues. Germline values: CDR1 DFQATT, CDR2 SNEGSKA (reference sequence). The CDR3 spells CSANRGPNTEAFF. The CDR3 DNA follows: TGCAGTGCTAACCGCGGGCCAAACACTGAAGCTTTCTTT.

This clonotype was counted a few times. The rearrangement links TRBV29-1 to TRBJ2-1; D is unresolved. This CDR3 comprises 10 residues. The germline CDR1 and CDR2 sequences are SQVTM and ANQGSEA. V was clipped by 3 bases and J by 6 bases, with 3 bases between them. CDR3 residues: CSVEANEQFF. CDR3 nucleotides: TGCAGCGTTGAGGCCAATGAGCAGTTCTTC.

The table lists this clonotype with a few counts. The rearrangement uses TRBV5-1 and TRBJ2-5; a possible D gene is TRBD2 (6 bases). V lost 4 bases and J 2 bases, leaving 18 bases between the germline ends. The CDR3 totals 16 residues. Germline V gene data show CDR1 as SGHRS and CDR2 as YFSETQ. The CDR3 sequence: CASSDGGSGKQETQYF. Written as DNA, the CDR3 is TGCGCCAGCAGCGATGGGGGTAGCGGCAAACAAGAGACCCAGTACTTC.

This clonotype came up a few times. The gene calls are TRBV20-1 and TRBJ2-5, with 12 bases aligning to TRBD2. The DNA end is a closer match to TRBJ2-7, so the J assignment may be wrong. The germline gives CDR1 DFQATT, CDR2 SNEGSKA (reference sequence). This CDR3 region has 16 residues. CDR3 sequence (DNA): TGCAGTGCTAGAAATCTTCTAGCGGGAGGGACCTACGAGCAGTACTTC. Its translation: CSARNLLAGGTYEQYF.

This clonotype was seen once. The gene calls are TRBV18 and TRBJ2-3; TRBD1 matches 9 bases. The V and J ends lost 2 bases and 2 bases, in that order; junction bases with no gene match: 5. CDR1 is KGHSH, CDR2 LQKENI, per germline. The CDR3 extends over 16 amino acids. This CDR3 is CASSPSGTGPTDTQYF. The CDR3 DNA is TGTGCCAGCTCACCAAGTGGGACAGGGCCCACAGATACGCAGTATTTT.

This chain connects TRBV5-5 to TRBJ1-2; no reliable D call. CDR3 size: 15 residues. Germline CDR1 reads SGHKS; CDR2 reads YYEKEE (reference sequence). The V end lost 0 bases, the J end lost 6 bases, and 15 bases lay between the germline ends. CDR3 region: CASSLGHPPYDGYTF. The CDR3, as DNA: TGTGCCAGCAGCTTGGGGCATCCCCCTTACGATGGCTACACCTTC. The variable domain in full, with the rest retrieved from reference TRBV5-5 and TRBJ1-2, is DAGVTQSPTHLIKTRGQQVTLRCSPISGHKSVSWYQQVLGQGPQFIFQYYEKEERGRGNFPDRFSARQFPNYSSELNVNALLLGDSALYLCASSLGHPPYDGYTFGSGTRLTVV.

The chain joins TRBV20-1 to TRBJ2-1; D perhaps matches TRBD2 (5 bases). Germline V gene data show CDR1 as DFQATT and CDR2 as SNEGSKA (reference sequence). The V end was cut by 0 bases, the J end by 5 bases, with 14 bases between. The CDR3 loop spans 15 amino acids. The CDR3 here is CSARDSRGKDNEQFF. CDR3 sequence (DNA): TGCAGTGCTAGAGACTCCAGAGGGAAGGACAATGAGCAGTTCTTC.

This chain connects TRBV4-2 to TRBJ2-1, with D possibly TRBD2 on 5 matching bases. The CDR3 has 11 residues. The V and J ends lost 3 bases and 14 bases respectively, with 11 bases between them. Germline values: CDR1 LGHNA, CDR2 YNFKEQ. The CDR3 sequence: CASSHLTGKFF. DNA for the CDR3: TGTGCCAGCAGCCACCTGACCGGGAAGTTCTTC.

V is TRBV10-2 and J is TRBJ2-5, with 16 bases lining up with TRBD2. V lost 5 bases and J lost 4; bases outside the gene matches: 4. The germline V gene encodes CDR1 WSHSY and CDR2 SAAADI. This CDR3 has 16 residues. The CDR3 region is CASSRGTSGRGETQYF. Here the CDR3 DNA reads TGCGCCAGCAGTCGGGGGACTAGCGGGAGGGGAGAGACCCAGTACTTC.

The genes are TRBV21-1 and TRBJ2-7; the table's D call, TRBD1, has no DNA check behind it. TRBV21-1 is termed a pseudogene. CDR3 size: 13 residues. The CDR3 sequence is CASSRDTFYEQYF. The DNA of the CDR3 is TGTGCCAGCAGCCGGGACACCTTCTACGAGCAGTACTTC.

DNA for the CDR3: TGCAGTGCTCCGGAGCAGGGAGTAATTGGCTACACCTTC. Amino acids: CSAPEQGVIGYTF. V and J are TRBV20-1 and TRBJ1-2; D might be TRBD1 (5 bases). Germline V gives CDR1 DFQATT, CDR2 SNEGSKA (reference sequence). This CDR3 is 13 amino acids long. Trimming stripped 5 bases from V and 7 bases from J, with 17 bases between.

This clonotype has only a few counts. The chain is built from TRBV6-6 and TRBJ2-3; no reliable D call. Trimming took 0 bases from V and 4 from J, leaving 8 bases between them. From germline, CDR1 is MNHNY and CDR2 SVGAGI (reference sequence). This CDR3 comprises 14 residues. CDR3 in amino acids: CASSYSVIADTQYF. CDR3 DNA: TGTGCCAGCAGTTACTCCGTGATCGCAGATACGCAGTATTTT.

The CDR3 is CASSSDRDLSEKLFF. The CDR3 nucleotides are TGTGCCAGCAGTTCTGACCGGGACCTATCTGAAAAACTGTTTTTT. The V and J genes are TRBV12-3 or TRBV12-4 and TRBJ1-4; D is possibly TRBD1 (5 bases). The CDR3 length is 15 residues. V was shortened by 4 bases and J by 7 bases, with 16 bases between the two germline ends.